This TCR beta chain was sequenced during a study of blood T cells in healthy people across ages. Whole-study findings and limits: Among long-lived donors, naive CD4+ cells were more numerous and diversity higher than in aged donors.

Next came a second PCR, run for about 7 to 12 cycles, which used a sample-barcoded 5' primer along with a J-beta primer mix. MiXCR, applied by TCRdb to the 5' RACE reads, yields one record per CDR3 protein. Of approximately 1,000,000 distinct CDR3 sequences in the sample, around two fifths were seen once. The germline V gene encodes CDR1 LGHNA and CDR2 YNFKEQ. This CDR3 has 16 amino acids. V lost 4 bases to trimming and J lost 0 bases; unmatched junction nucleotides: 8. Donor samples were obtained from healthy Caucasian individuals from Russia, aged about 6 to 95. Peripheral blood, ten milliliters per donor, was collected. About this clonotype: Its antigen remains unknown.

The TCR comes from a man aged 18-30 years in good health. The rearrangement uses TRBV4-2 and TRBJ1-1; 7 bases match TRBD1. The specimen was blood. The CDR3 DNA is TGTGCCAGCAGCCCTTCGACAGGGAGGGTGAACACTGAAGCTTTCTTT. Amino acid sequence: CASSPSTGRVNTEAFF.